Shown below are 12 T cell receptor beta chains from a single sample sequenced in a study of blood T cell repertoires in COVID-19. TCRdb's copy holds only in-frame clones and misses some; the assay was immunoSEQ multiplex PCR. Found here are 300,000 to 350,000 clones, approximately 88% of them singletons; the top ten hold 5% to 6%. Sequenced sample: PBMCs or T cells enriched from blood (not recorded which). The receptors were gathered from a man aged 30-40 years who had recovered from COVID-19.

J is TRBJ2-7 and V is TRBV28, with 10 positions matching TRBD1. The CDR3 has 20 amino acids. Per the germline V gene, CDR1 is MDHEN and CDR2 is SYDVKM. V gave up 5 bases and J gave up 0 bases; unmatched junction bases: 19. The CDR3 DNA follows: TGTGCCAGCAGTCCTCCCGCAGGCCAGGACAGGGGGATTCACTCCTACGAGCAGTACTTC. Residues: CASSPPAGQDRGIHSYEQYF. Based on the CDR3 plus reference TRBV28 and TRBJ2-7, the full variable domain is DVKVTQSSRYLVKRTGEKVFLECVQDMDHENMFWYRQDPGLGLRLIYFSYDVKMKEKGDIPEGYSVSREKKERFSLILESASTNQTSMYLCASSPPAGQDRGIHSYEQYFGPGTRLTVT.

The chain uses TRBV28 and TRBJ1-2; TRBD1 matches 9 bases. The CDR3 runs 14 residues. Germline lookup yields CDR1 MDHEN and CDR2 SYDVKM. Unmatched junction bases numbered 12, after V lost 8 bases and J lost 8 bases. The CDR3 sequence is CASLQQGAFWGYTF. The CDR3 DNA sequence: TGTGCCAGCCTACAACAGGGGGCGTTCTGGGGCTACACCTTC.

CDR3 sequence (DNA): TGTGCCAGCAGTTCACCTCGCGGACAGGGGCCCTCCTACGAGCAGTACTTC. Amino acids: CASSSPRGQGPSYEQYF. The chain joins TRBV27 to TRBJ2-7; 9 nucleotides match TRBD1. The CDR3 contains 17 residues. Germline trimming cut 4 bases from V and 0 bases from J; bases unmatched to any gene: 10. CDR1 is MNHEY, CDR2 SMNVEV, per germline (reference sequence).

The V call is TRBV5-4, the J call TRBJ2-3; TRBD2 aligns across 8 bases. CDR1 is SGHNT and CDR2 is YYREEE in the germline V gene (reference sequence). The V and J ends lost 1 base and 0 bases, in that order; junction bases with no gene match: 7. This CDR3 has 17 amino acids. For the CDR3, the DNA is TGTGCCAGCAGCTTGTTAAGCGGGGGCTTTAGCACAGATACGCAGTATTTT. Protein: CASSLLSGGFSTDTQYF.

CDR3 in amino acids: CAISFGQESQPQHF. The CDR3 bases are TGTGCCATCAGCTTTGGACAGGAAAGTCAGCCCCAGCATTTT. V and J are TRBV10-3 and TRBJ1-5, with 7 bases lining up with TRBD1. The trim removed 6 bases at V and 6 bases at J, leaving 8 bases unmatched. CDR1 is ENHRY, CDR2 SYGVKD, per germline. The CDR3 totals 14 residues.

The chain couples TRBV5-4 to TRBJ2-3, with a weak D call TRBD2 (7 bases). Germline CDR1 is SGHNT and CDR2 is YYREEE (reference sequence). Trimming stripped 1 base from V and 2 bases from J, with 14 bases between. The length of the CDR3 is 16 residues. The CDR3 nucleotides read TGTGCCAGCAGCTTGTTTCGGGGGGCGAACACAGATACGCAGTATTTT. It is translated as CASSLFRGANTDTQYF. The full variable domain, completed using reference TRBV5-4 and TRBJ2-3, is ETGVTQSPTHLIKTRGQQVTLRCSSQSGHNTVSWYQQALGQGPQFIFQYYREEENGRGNFPPRFSGLQFPNYSSELNVNALELDDSALYLCASSLFRGANTDTQYFGPGTRLTVL.

In this sample, this clone turned up once. The chain uses TRBV28 and TRBJ1-5, with D possibly being TRBD1 (5 bases). This CDR3 has 16 residues. Germline V lookup: CDR1 MDHEN, CDR2 SYDVKM. The V and J ends lost 3 bases and 2 bases respectively, with 14 bases between them. CDR3 coding DNA: TGTGCCAGCAGTTTGGTGGACACATCTCGCAATCAGCCCCAGCATTTT. This translates into CASSLVDTSRNQPQHF.

In the case of this clone: The sample holds other DNA sequences that translate to the same CDR3. V is TRBV4-2 and J is TRBJ1-2, with a tentative D call TRBD1 (5 bases). Per germline, CDR1 LGHNA and CDR2 YNFKEQ. The CDR3 is made up of 15 amino acids. V lost 1 base and J 2 bases, leaving 11 bases between the germline ends. This CDR3 is CASSQGGGGNYGYTF. Written as DNA, the CDR3 is TGTGCCAGCAGCCAAGGTGGGGGGGGAAACTATGGCTACACCTTC.

The V gene is TRBV7-8, the J gene TRBJ1-4, with a weak D call TRBD1 (5 bases). From germline, CDR1 is SGHVS and CDR2 FQNEAQ. The CDR3 spans 15 residues. V was trimmed by 5 bases and J by 4 bases, leaving 14 bases between them. For the CDR3, the DNA is TGTGCCAGCAGCCCAAGACAGTCCTTTAATGAAAAACTGTTTTTT. It is translated as CASSPRQSFNEKLFF.

V is TRBV15 and J is TRBJ2-1, with no clear D. Germline lookup yields CDR1 LNHNV and CDR2 YYDKDF (reference sequence). The ends were cut back, 1 base at V and 3 bases at J, with 10 bases in the middle. CDR3 length equals 15 residues. The CDR3 loop reads CATSRGGSNYNEQFF. CDR3 sequence (DNA): TGTGCCACCAGCAGAGGAGGATCCAACTACAATGAGCAGTTCTTC.

The chain carries TRBV3-1 (or the pseudogene TRBV3-2) and TRBJ1-1, with a tentative D call TRBD1 (6 bases). The CDR3 length is 13 residues. From germline, CDR1 is LGHDT and CDR2 YNNKEL (reference sequence). V dropped 4 bases and J dropped 5 bases, with 11 bases sitting between them. The CDR3 loop reads CASSLVRGTEAFF. CDR3 coding DNA: TGTGCCAGCAGCCTTGTAAGGGGGACTGAAGCTTTCTTT.

In DNA form, the CDR3 reads TGTGCCTGGACTGAGGCAGGGGGCGGCCATAGATATTCACCCCTCCACTTT. Its translation: CAWTEAGGGHRYSPLHF. The chain combines TRBV30 with TRBJ1-6; 8 nucleotides match TRBD1. V was pared by 4 bases and J by 8 bases, with 16 bases of the junction left unmatched. Germline V lookup: CDR1 GTSNPN, CDR2 SVGIG (reference sequence). The CDR3 sequence is 17 residues long.